This passage covers 13 T cell receptor beta chains from one sample sequenced in a study of human versus mouse CDR3 diversity and MHC coevolution. The protocol was immunoSEQ multiplex PCR, while the TCRdb copy is restricted to in-frame clones and leaves out a portion. The repertoire has about 60,000 clones, around 94% of them found once; the top ten carry under 20%. Sequenced material: naive CD4+ T cells from blood. Documented subset: CD45RO-negative CD62L-positive naive CD4 T cells. The receptors were sampled from a person between 60 and 70 years old in good health.

This sequence joins TRBV27 and TRBJ2-1, with D perhaps matching TRBD2 (6 bases). The CDR3 spans 14 residues. V lost 2 bases to trimming and J lost 8 bases, with 13 bases between them. Germline CDR1 MNHEY, CDR2 SMNVEV (reference sequence). The CDR3 region is CASSLQTSSDEQFF. In nucleotides, the CDR3 is TGTGCCAGCAGTTTACAGACTAGTTCCGATGAGCAGTTCTTC.

The chain couples TRBV7-6 to TRBJ1-5; D unresolved. The V end lost 3 bases, the J end lost 3 bases, and 6 bases lay between the germline ends. This CDR3 has 13 residues. Germline CDR1 and CDR2: SGHVS and FNYEAQ. Here the CDR3 reads CASSFNNNQPQHF. The DNA for the CDR3 is TGTGCCAGCAGCTTCAACAACAATCAGCCCCAGCATTTT. The full variable domain, with the rest looked up from reference TRBV7-6 and TRBJ1-5, is GAGVSQSPRYKVTKRGQDVALRCDPISGHVSLYWYRQALGQGPEFLTYFNYEAQQDKSGLPNDRFSAERPEGSISTLTIQRTEQRDSAMYRCASSFNNNQPQHFGDGTRLSIL.

This chain connects TRBV6-5 to TRBJ2-5, with 8 bases identical to TRBD1. The assigned J gene may be wrong: the sequence end matches TRBJ2-7 better. The CDR3 totals 14 residues. From germline, CDR1 is MNHEY and CDR2 SVGAGI. As DNA, the CDR3 is TGTGCCAGCAGTTCTGGGACAGGTTACTACGAGCAGTACTTC. Residues: CASSSGTGYYEQYF.

The rearrangement uses TRBV29-1 and TRBJ2-2, with D perhaps matching TRBD2 (7 bases). Between the trimmed V and J ends, which lost 4 bases and 3 bases, there was a span of 15 bases. The germline gives CDR1 SQVTM, CDR2 ANQGSEA. The CDR3 sequence is 15 residues long. The CDR3 loop reads CSVVRGAGDTGELFF. In nucleotides, the CDR3 is TGCAGCGTTGTACGGGGGGCGGGGGACACCGGGGAGCTGTTTTTT.

This chain links TRBV19 with TRBJ2-7, with TRBD2 as a possible D gene (5 bases). The CDR3 length is 13 residues. From germline, CDR1 is LNHDA and CDR2 SQIVND (reference sequence). The V gene lost 5 bases and the J gene lost 6 bases, with 14 bases spanning the gap. The CDR3 region is CASSGLIRREQYF. Written as DNA, the CDR3 is TGTGCCAGTAGTGGACTTATCCGCCGCGAGCAGTACTTC.

This chain uses TRBV30 with TRBJ2-5; D unclear. The DNA end lines up better with TRBJ2-7; the J call may be wrong. Germline-derived CDR1 and CDR2 are GTSNPN and SVGIG (reference sequence). The CDR3 runs 11 residues. CDR3 DNA sequence: TGTGCCTGGAAATCAGACTACGAGCAGTACTTC. It codes for CAWKSDYEQYF.

The chain's CDR3 is CASSEGQTLYEQYF. The CDR3 DNA sequence: TGTGCCAGCAGCGAGGGACAGACCCTCTACGAGCAGTACTTC. The genes are TRBV5-4 and TRBJ2-7; 7 bases match TRBD1. This CDR3 region has 14 residues. Germline V lookup: CDR1 SGHNT, CDR2 YYREEE (reference sequence). Losses at the gene ends were 4 bases for V and 3 bases for J; bases not matched to a gene: 7.

The chain combines TRBV5-1 with TRBJ2-3; a weak D match, TRBD1 (5 bases). The CDR3 is 15 amino acids. Germline loops: CDR1 SGHRS, CDR2 YFSETQ. V lost 2 bases and J lost 3, with 13 bases in between. CDR3 sequence reads: CASSFRQGDTDTQYF. The CDR3 coding sequence is TGCGCCAGCAGCTTTCGTCAGGGTGATACAGATACGCAGTATTTT.

This sequence joins TRBV5-1 and TRBJ2-2; D is ambiguous. Germline loops: CDR1 SGHRS, CDR2 YFSETQ. This CDR3 region has 14 residues. V was trimmed by 0 bases and J by 5 bases, leaving 8 bases between them. The CDR3 DNA is TGCGCCAGCAGCTTGGCCTCAGCGACCGGGGAGCTGTTTTTT. The encoded protein is CASSLASATGELFF.

This chain uses TRBV5-5 with TRBJ2-7, with 7 bases fitting TRBD1. The CDR3 runs 14 residues. The V segment lost 5 bases and the J segment 0 bases; nucleotides outside the gene matches: 5. From germline, CDR1 is SGHKS and CDR2 YYEKEE (reference sequence). This chain's CDR3 is CASRRDSSSYEQYF. CDR3 DNA sequence: TGTGCCAGCAGACGGGACAGCTCCTCCTACGAGCAGTACTTC.

CDR3 sequence: CASSSAGTSNSNEQFF. In nucleotides, the CDR3 is TGTGCCAGCAGTTCCGCCGGGACTAGCAATTCCAATGAGCAGTTCTTC. The chain is built from TRBV6-6 and TRBJ2-1, with 9 bases identical to TRBD2. The CDR3 extends over 16 amino acids. V lost 4 bases and J lost 6; bases outside the gene matches: 10. Per the germline V gene, CDR1 is MNHNY and CDR2 is SVGAGI (reference sequence).

The V and J genes are TRBV7-8 and TRBJ2-1, with 10 nucleotides matching TRBD2. The germline V gene has CDR1 SGHVS and CDR2 FQNEAQ. This CDR3 spans 15 amino acids. Germline trimming cut 6 bases from V and 1 base from J; bases unmatched to any gene: 3. This CDR3 is CASSRTSGSYNEQFF. CDR3 nucleotide sequence: TGTGCCAGCAGTAGGACTAGCGGATCCTACAATGAGCAGTTCTTC. The full variable domain, completed using reference TRBV7-8 and TRBJ2-1, is GAGVSQSPRYKVAKRGQDVALRCDPISGHVSLFWYQQALGQGPEFLTYFQNEAQLDKSGLPSDRFFAERPEGSVSTLKIQRTQQEDSAVYLCASSRTSGSYNEQFFGPGTRLTVL.

The rearrangement links TRBV21-1 to TRBJ2-4; the table's D call, TRBD2, was not checked against the DNA. TRBV21-1 represents a pseudogene. The CDR3 runs to 16 residues. As DNA, the CDR3 is TGTGCCAGCATCCTAGGGGGAGGGGATGCCAAAAACATTCAGTACTTC. Its translation is CASILGGGDAKNIQYF.